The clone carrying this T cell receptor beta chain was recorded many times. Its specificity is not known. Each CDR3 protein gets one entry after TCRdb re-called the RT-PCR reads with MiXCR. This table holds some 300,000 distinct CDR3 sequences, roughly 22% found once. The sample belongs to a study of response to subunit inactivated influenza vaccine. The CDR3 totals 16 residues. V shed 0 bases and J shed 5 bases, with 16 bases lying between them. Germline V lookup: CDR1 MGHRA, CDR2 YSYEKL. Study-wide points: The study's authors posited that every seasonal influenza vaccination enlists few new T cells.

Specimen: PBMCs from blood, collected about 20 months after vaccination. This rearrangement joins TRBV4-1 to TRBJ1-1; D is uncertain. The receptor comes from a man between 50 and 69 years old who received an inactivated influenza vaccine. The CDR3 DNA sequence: TGCGCCAGCAGCCAAGATATATCGGCAGTAGGGACTGAAGCTTTCTTT. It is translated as CASSQDISAVGTEAFF.